These 22 T cell receptor beta chains were all obtained from the same sample, sequenced in a study of blood T cells in healthy people across ages. Then a second PCR, running roughly 7 to 11 cycles, was carried out with a sample-barcoded 5' primer and a J-beta primer mix. MiXCR, applied by TCRdb to the 5' RACE reads, yields one record per CDR3 protein. The sample lists about 1.8 million distinct CDR3 sequences; 49% were seen once. Sequenced: blood. The source is a woman between 40 and 55 years old in good health.

This clonotype showed up just once. The chain carries TRBV7-2 and TRBJ1-2; 12 nucleotides align to TRBD1. The germline CDR1 and CDR2 sequences are SGHTA and FQGNSA. This CDR3 region has 18 residues. Germline trimming cut 4 bases from V and 2 bases from J; bases unmatched to any gene: 11. The CDR3 region is CASSSRDRGRRRNYGYTF. The CDR3 DNA reads TGTGCCAGCAGCTCCCGGGACAGGGGGCGCAGGAGGAACTATGGCTACACCTTC.

This clonotype showed up just a few times. The V and J genes are TRBV3-1 and TRBJ2-7, with a tentative D call TRBD1 (6 bases). CDR1 is LGHDT and CDR2 is YNNKEL in the germline V gene (reference sequence). The CDR3 extends over 16 amino acids. V was cut by 4 bases and J by 3 bases, with 19 bases left in between. CDR3 nucleotides: TGTGCCAGCAGCCCCTCGATACAGGGAAATCGCTACGAGCAGTACTTC. Translated: CASSPSIQGNRYEQYF.

V is TRBV6-6 and J is TRBJ2-5; D might be TRBD1 (5 bases). Germline-derived CDR1 and CDR2 are MNHNY and SVGAGI (reference sequence). This CDR3 contains 14 residues. V shed 6 bases and J shed 5 bases, with 16 bases lying between them. The CDR3 DNA is TGTGCCAGCAGCACCGGCCTTAGACAGGAGACCCAGTACTTC. Its translation: CASSTGLRQETQYF.

This chain links TRBV7-2 with TRBJ2-7, with 14 bases lining up with TRBD2. The J segment lost 6 bases and the V segment lost 6 bases, leaving 10 bases of the junction unmatched. CDR3 length: 16 amino acids. CDR1 SGHTA and CDR2 FQGNSA come from the germline V gene. The DNA for the CDR3 is TGTGCCAGCAGGGCTCACGGGACTAGCGGGGGTGGCGAGCAGTACTTC. It is translated as CASRAHGTSGGGEQYF. The entire variable domain, with the rest obtained from reference TRBV7-2 and TRBJ2-7, is as follows: GAGVSQSPSNKVTEKGKDVELRCDPISGHTALYWYRQSLGQGLEFLIYFQGNSAPDKSGLPSDRFSAERTGGSVSTLTIQRTQQEDSAVYLCASRAHGTSGGGEQYFGPGTRLTVT.

This clonotype has more than one count but fewer than ten. V gene TRBV7-2 combines with J gene TRBJ2-1; D is uncertain. The germline V gene encodes CDR1 SGHTA and CDR2 FQGNSA. The CDR3 totals 17 residues. V was shortened by 5 bases and J by 0 bases, with 17 bases between the two germline ends. This CDR3 is CASSPQVSRSSYNEQFF. The CDR3 bases are TGTGCCAGCAGCCCCCAAGTATCCAGGAGCTCCTACAATGAGCAGTTCTTC.

The rearrangement links TRBV29-1 to TRBJ2-5; 7 bases agree with TRBD2. V was pared by 5 bases and J by 1 base, with 7 bases of the junction left unmatched. Germline values: CDR1 SQVTM, CDR2 ANQGSEA. The CDR3 has 14 amino acids. The CDR3 nucleotides are TGCAGCGTTCCAACGGGGGGACGCCAAGAGACCCAGTACTTC. It codes for CSVPTGGRQETQYF.

The V and J genes are TRBV7-2 and TRBJ1-2; 8 nucleotides align to TRBD1. Trimming cost V 1 base and J 5 bases; bases outside gene matches: 6. CDR1 SGHTA and CDR2 FQGNSA come from the germline V gene. The CDR3 is 15 amino acids. The DNA for the CDR3 is TGTGCCAGCAGCTTAGGACAGGGGTTGGAGTATGGCTACACCTTC. This translates into CASSLGQGLEYGYTF.

The chain links TRBV12-3 or TRBV12-4 to TRBJ1-2, with D uncertain. This CDR3 has 11 residues. Trimming shortened V by 6 bases and J by 6 bases, and 8 bases separated the two germline ends. CDR3 region: CASRGGDGYTF. The CDR3 DNA reads TGTGCCAGCAGGGGAGGAGATGGCTACACCTTC.

The J gene is TRBJ2-1, the V gene TRBV9; D call uncertain. This CDR3 contains 14 residues. V was clipped by 3 bases and J by 9 bases, with 16 bases between them. The germline CDR1 and CDR2 sequences are SGDLS and YYNGEE. CDR3 region: CASSEHSSRIEQFF. As DNA, the CDR3 is TGTGCCAGCAGCGAGCACTCTTCCAGGATTGAGCAGTTCTTC.

This sequence joins TRBV6-2 or TRBV6-3 and TRBJ1-2, with 7 positions matching TRBD1. Germline V CDR1 and CDR2: MNHEY, SVGEGT. The CDR3 is made up of 14 amino acids. V lost 7 bases and J lost 4; bases outside the gene matches: 9. CDR3: CASNRDSNTYGYTF. The DNA for the CDR3 is TGTGCCAGCAACCGGGACAGCAATACCTATGGCTACACCTTC.

This sequence joins TRBV7-9 and TRBJ2-1; D is unclear. CDR3 length equals 15 residues. Trimming took off 5 bases at V and 10 bases at J, with 21 bases between the two ends. Germline CDR1 reads SEHNR; CDR2 reads FQNEAQ (reference sequence). The DNA of the CDR3 is TGTGCCAGCAGCGCATCTCTAAGCGTCATATTGGAGCAGTTCTTC. Amino acids: CASSASLSVILEQFF.

The chain recombines TRBV11-3 with TRBJ2-1; 7 nucleotides agree with TRBD2. Germline V gene lookup returns CDR1 SGHNT and CDR2 YENEEA. The CDR3 runs 13 residues. The ends lost 5 bases at V and 8 bases at J; junction bases unmatched: 6. CDR3 amino acids: CASSGGGRDEQFF. Here the CDR3 DNA reads TGTGCCAGCAGCGGGGGGGGGAGGGATGAGCAGTTCTTC.

The J gene is TRBJ2-1, the V gene TRBV5-1; 8 bases align to TRBD2. The J segment lost 6 bases and the V segment lost 0 bases, leaving 11 bases of the junction unmatched. CDR3 length: 17 amino acids. The germline CDR1 and CDR2 sequences are SGHRS and YFSETQ. The CDR3 is CASSLESYGGGLNEQFF. In DNA, the CDR3 is TGCGCCAGCAGCTTGGAGAGTTATGGCGGGGGGCTCAATGAGCAGTTCTTC.

This clonotype has just a few counts. The chain is built from TRBV7-2 and TRBJ2-5; D gene unclear. This CDR3 has 14 residues. V lost 5 bases to trimming and J lost 4 bases, with 14 bases between them. CDR1 is SGHTA, CDR2 FQGNSA, per germline. CDR3 nucleotide sequence: TGTGCCAGCAGCCCTCTGGCACCCAGAGAGACCCAGTACTTC. Translating gives CASSPLAPRETQYF.

V and J are TRBV9 and TRBJ2-3, with 12 bases lining up with TRBD2. In germline, CDR1 is SGDLS, CDR2 YYNGEE. V dropped 0 bases and J dropped 8; count of bases not matched to a gene: 7. This CDR3 comprises 16 residues. CDR3 sequence: CASSVAPSGGAGTQYF. The CDR3 DNA reads as TGTGCCAGCAGCGTAGCCCCTAGCGGGGGGGCTGGTACGCAGTATTTT.

DNA of the CDR3: TGTGCCAGTCAGGGGTGGGACTATGAGCAGTTCTTC. Translating it yields CASQGWDYEQFF. V and J are TRBV19 and TRBJ2-1; D possibly matches TRBD1 or TRBD2 (6 bases each). The CDR3 has 12 residues. Trimming pared 8 bases from V and 8 bases from J, leaving 13 bases between. Germline V CDR1 and CDR2: LNHDA, SQIVND (reference sequence). Full variable domain (remainder filled in from reference TRBV19 and TRBJ2-1): DGGITQSPKYLFRKEGQNVTLSCEQNLNHDAMYWYRQDPGQGLRLIYYSQIVNDFQKGDIAEGYSVSREKKESFPLTVTSAQKNPTAFYLCASQGWDYEQFFGPGTRLTVL.

V usage is TRBV6-6 and J usage is TRBJ1-2; D gene ambiguous. This CDR3 has 11 residues. Germline V gene sequence: CDR1 MNHNY, CDR2 SVGAGI (reference sequence). V lost 0 bases, J lost 7 bases, and 3 bases lay in between. CDR3 sequence (DNA): TGTGCCAGCAGTTACTCGACTGGCTACACCTTC. It yields the protein CASSYSTGYTF.

The chain is built from TRBV27 and TRBJ2-7, with 8 nucleotides matching TRBD1. The CDR3 extends over 17 amino acids. V lost 2 bases, J lost 0 bases, and 9 bases stayed unmatched. Germline V gene data show CDR1 as MNHEY and CDR2 as SMNVEV (reference sequence). CDR3 in DNA: TGTGCCAGCAGTTTAAATCAGGGACAGGCCTACTCCTACGAGCAGTACTTC. Its protein is CASSLNQGQAYSYEQYF.

V and J are TRBV28 and TRBJ1-2; D may be TRBD1 (5 bases). V gave up 7 bases and J gave up 4 bases, with 16 bases separating them. The CDR3 totals 14 residues. CDR1 is MDHEN and CDR2 is SYDVKM in the germline V gene. The CDR3 loop reads CASTPTNGGYGYTF. The CDR3 nucleotides read TGTGCCAGCACACCGACCAATGGGGGCTATGGCTACACCTTC.

The rearrangement uses TRBV20-1 and TRBJ2-1; D could derive from TRBD1 or TRBD2 (5 bases each). This CDR3 region has 13 residues. Germline CDR1 reads DFQATT; CDR2 reads SNEGSKA (reference sequence). V was pared by 6 bases and J by 7 bases, with 16 bases between. The CDR3 nucleotides are TGCAGTGCCCGGCTATGGGACCCTAATGAGCAGTTCTTC. This codes for CSARLWDPNEQFF.

J is TRBJ2-3 and V is TRBV2, with D perhaps matching TRBD2 (5 bases). The V and J ends lost 6 bases and 0 bases respectively, with 10 bases between them. This CDR3 has 14 amino acids. Germline CDR1 reads SNHLY; CDR2 reads FYNNEI. Here the CDR3 reads CASREEVSTDTQYF. The CDR3 bases are TGTGCCAGCAGGGAGGAGGTCAGCACAGATACGCAGTATTTT.

This clonotype was recorded once. J is TRBJ1-6 and V is TRBV7-9; unclear D gene. This CDR3 has 12 residues. The germline V and J ends were trimmed by 1 base and 12 bases, with 7 bases remaining between them. Germline V gene lookup returns CDR1 SEHNR and CDR2 FQNEAQ (reference sequence). The CDR3 DNA sequence: TGTGCCAGCAGCTTAGATGTTGGACCCCTCCACTTT. Its protein is CASSLDVGPLHF.